These T cell receptor beta chains were read from a single sample in a study of cytomegalovirus exposure and HLA in healthy donors. TCRdb's copy holds only in-frame clones and misses some; the assay was immunoSEQ multiplex PCR. The profile covers about 200,000 clones, with 65% to 85% appearing a single time and about 0.1% taken by the ten largest. Specimen: PBMCs. The receptors originated from a boy aged 2 to 10 in good health and CMV-seronegative. CDR3s include the opening cysteine and the closing phenylalanine or tryptophan. A D gene is named only where the DNA matches it firmly. The size of a clone is reported for some rows only, either as once, few or many, or as a class for expanded clones.

>NA|NA|TRBJ1-2|TRBV29-1
CSVSLRRQDYGYTF
TGCAGCGTTTCCTTGAGAAGACAGGATTATGGCTACACCTTC
>NA|TRBD1|TRBJ1-4|TRBV2
CASRGQGFDEKLFF
TGTGCCAGCAGGGGACAGGGGTTCGATGAAAAACTGTTTTTT
>NA|NA|TRBJ1-4|TRBV7-9
CASSLTTENEKLFF
TGTGCCAGCAGCTTAACAACAGAAAATGAAAAACTGTTTTTT
>few|TRBD1|TRBJ2-1|TRBV7-6
CASSFRTGEGSYNEQFF
TGTGCCAGCAGCTTCCGGACAGGGGAAGGCTCCTACAATGAGCAGTTCTTC
>NA|TRBD2|TRBJ2-5|TRBV7-8
CASSLVRLAGQETQYF
TGTGCCAGCAGCTTAGTGAGACTAGCGGGACAAGAGACCCAGTACTTC
>NA|TRBD1|TRBJ1-5|TRBV6-6
CASSYDRERPQHF
TGTGCCAGCAGTTACGACAGGGAAAGGCCCCAGCATTTT
>NA|TRBD2|TRBJ2-5|TRBV2
CASSESSGGGETQYF
TGTGCCAGCAGTGAAAGTAGCGGGGGAGGGGAGACCCAGTACTTC
>NA|NA|TRBJ1-1|TRBV6-1
CASSPRGGNTEAFF
TGTGCCAGCAGCCCCCGGGGGGGGAACACTGAAGCTTTCTTT
>NA|TRBD1|TRBJ1-5|TRBV7-8
CASSSRPGQGALNF
TGTGCCAGCAGCTCCAGGCCGGGACAGGGGGCTCTGAATTTT
>NA|TRBD1|TRBJ2-5|TRBV5-1
CASSPGTEETQYF
TGCGCCAGCTCTCCCGGGACAGAAGAGACCCAGTACTTC
>NA|NA|TRBJ1-2|TRBV4-2
CASSQTQGWAYGYTF
TGTGCCAGCAGCCAAACACAGGGTTGGGCCTATGGCTACACCTTC
>NA|NA|TRBJ2-2|TRBV7-9
CASNIFTTGELFF
TGTGCCAGCAACATATTCACCACCGGGGAGCTGTTTTTT
>NA|TRBD1|TRBJ1-1|TRBV4-1
CASSQPGGSNTEAFF
TGCGCCAGCAGCCAACCAGGGGGCTCCAACACTGAAGCTTTCTTT
>NA|NA|TRBJ2-3|TRBV2
CASSLLTSTDTQYF
TGTGCCAGCAGTCTTTTAACTAGCACAGATACGCAGTATTTT
>NA|NA|TRBJ1-2|TRBV5-7
CASSIRDNYGYTF
TGTGCCAGCAGCATCAGGGATAACTATGGCTACACCTTC
>NA|NA|TRBJ2-1|TRBV6-4
CASSVSSYGEQFF
TGTGCCAGCAGTGTGAGTAGTTACGGTGAGCAGTTCTTC
>few|NA|TRBJ2-7|TRBV6-1
CASTLGADEQYF
TGTGCCAGCACCCTAGGGGCGGACGAGCAGTACTTC
>NA|TRBD1|TRBJ2-7|TRBV27
CASSPGSGTGREQYF
TGTGCCAGCAGCCCCGGATCCGGGACAGGGCGCGAGCAGTACTTC
>NA|NA|TRBJ2-5|TRBV6-5
CASSYGGLFQETQYF
TGTGCCAGCAGTTACGGCGGGCTATTCCAAGAGACCCAGTACTTC
>NA|NA|TRBJ2-3|TRBV4-2
CASSQDAGSWDTQYF
TGTGCCAGCAGCCAAGACGCGGGTAGCTGGGATACGCAGTATTTT
>NA|NA|TRBJ1-1|TRBV6-5
CASSRVLNTEAFF
TGTGCCAGCAGTAGAGTTTTGAACACTGAAGCTTTCTTT
>NA|TRBD2|TRBJ2-3|TRBV6-1
CASSEVAGGRDTQYF
TGTGCCAGCAGTGAGGTAGCGGGGGGAAGAGATACGCAGTATTTT
>NA|NA|TRBJ1-2|TRBV4-1
CASSQTGYGGYTF
TGCGCCAGCAGCCAAACAGGGTATGGCGGCTACACCTTC
>NA|NA|TRBJ1-5|TRBV6-6
CASSAPLVVLGQPQHF
TGTGCCAGCAGTGCGCCACTGGTAGTCCTAGGTCAGCCCCAGCATTTT
>once|TRBD1|TRBJ1-3|TRBV29-1
CSVSEGANTIYF
TGCAGCGTTTCAGAGGGGGCGAACACCATATATTTT
>NA|TRBD1|TRBJ2-3|TRBV9
CASSVGDRGGGTQYF
TGTGCCAGCAGCGTAGGGGACAGGGGAGGGGGTACGCAGTATTTT
>NA|TRBD1|TRBJ1-6|TRBV29-1
CSVADLTGDLHF
TGCAGCGTTGCGGACTTGACAGGGGACCTCCACTTT
>NA|NA|TRBJ2-7|TRBV6-5
CASSYFEAIEQYF
TGTGCCAGCAGTTACTTTGAGGCGATCGAGCAGTACTTC
>NA|TRBD1|TRBJ1-3|TRBV7-8
CASSLVRGPGNTIYF
TGTGCCAGCAGCTTAGTCAGGGGGCCGGGAAACACCATATATTTT
>once|NA|TRBJ2-7|TRBV11-2
CASSTPLLNYEQYF
TGTGCCAGCAGCACGCCCCTTTTGAACTACGAGCAGTACTTC
>NA|NA|TRBJ2-7|TRBV19
CASSIPGYEQYF
TGTGCCAGTAGTATTCCAGGGTACGAGCAGTACTTC
>NA|TRBD1|TRBJ1-1|TRBV7-2
CASSSRGSEAFF
TGTGCCAGCAGCTCCAGGGGGTCTGAAGCTTTCTTT
>NA|NA|TRBJ1-1|TRBV6-1
CASSELEAYTEAFF
TGTGCCAGCAGTGAATTGGAGGCCTACACTGAAGCTTTCTTT
>NA|NA|TRBJ1-2|TRBV20-1
CSARRYDGYTF
TGCAGTGCTCGCAGGTACGACGGCTACACCTTC
>NA|TRBD1|TRBJ1-1|TRBV9
CASSGTVLRGRRVITEAFF
TGTGCCAGCAGCGGGACGGTACTCAGGGGGCGAAGAGTTATCACTGAAGCTTTCTTT
>few|TRBD1|TRBJ2-7|TRBV4-3
CASSQYRGSVYEQYF
TGCGCCAGCAGCCAGTACAGGGGGAGCGTCTACGAGCAGTACTTC
>few|TRBD2|TRBJ2-7|TRBV4-2
CASSQTSGDVYEQYF
TGTGCCAGCAGCCAGACTAGCGGGGATGTCTACGAGCAGTACTTC
>NA|TRBD2|TRBJ2-7|TRBV7-2
CASSPVGGGAYEQYF
TGTGCCAGCAGCCCCGTGGGCGGGGGGGCCTACGAGCAGTACTTC
>NA|TRBD2|TRBJ2-7|TRBV7-2
CASNPTSGGYEQYF
TGTGCCAGCAACCCGACTAGCGGGGGTTACGAGCAGTACTTC
>NA|TRBD2|TRBJ2-3|TRBV7-3
CASSFSGGGNTDTQYF
TGTGCCAGCAGCTTCAGTGGCGGGGGAAACACAGATACGCAGTATTTT
>NA|NA|TRBJ1-4|TRBV15
CATKEQGGTNEKLFF
TGTGCCACCAAAGAGCAAGGCGGTACTAATGAAAAACTGTTTTTT
>NA|NA|TRBJ1-1|TRBV19
CASSIRSSRRF
TGTGCCAGTAGTATTAGATCTAGCAGGAGGTTT
>NA|NA|TRBJ2-7|TRBV7-2
CASLDSTTYEQYF
TGTGCCAGTCTGGACAGTACCACCTACGAGCAGTACTTC
>NA|TRBD1|TRBJ2-6|TRBV5-1
CANSLPRDRGLSGANVLTF
TGCGCCAACAGCCTACCCCGGGACAGGGGTCTCTCTGGGGCCAACGTCCTGACTTTC
>few|NA|TRBJ2-5|TRBV7-9
CASSLGRGRETQYF
TGTGCCAGCAGCTTAGGGAGAGGGAGGGAGACCCAGTACTTC
>NA|TRBD1|TRBJ1-2|TRBV27
CASSPLTGGIGYTF
TGTGCCAGCAGTCCCCTGACAGGGGGTATTGGCTACACCTTC
>NA|TRBD1|TRBJ1-2|TRBV18
CASSYGQGKGFGGYTF
TGTGCCAGCTCTTACGGACAGGGTAAAGGCTTCGGAGGCTACACCTTC
>NA|NA|TRBJ2-7|TRBV9
CASSREAGSSYEQYF
TGTGCCAGCAGCCGAGAGGCGGGGAGCTCCTACGAGCAGTACTTC
>NA|TRBD1|TRBJ1-1|TRBV11-2
CASSLTGGGTEAFF
TGTGCCAGCAGCTTGACAGGGGGCGGAACTGAAGCTTTCTTT
>NA|NA|TRBJ2-2|TRBV27
CASSLRGGELFF
TGTGCCAGCAGTTTGCGGGGCGGGGAGCTGTTTTTT
>NA|NA|TRBJ1-1|TRBV6-5
CASSYSKFRTEAFF
TGTGCCAGCAGTTACTCGAAGTTTCGGACTGAAGCTTTCTTT
>NA|TRBD1|TRBJ2-7|TRBV5-1
CASSSQGARGEQYF
TGCGCCAGCAGCTCACAGGGGGCGCGAGGCGAGCAGTACTTC
>NA|TRBD2|TRBJ2-1|TRBV2
CASRRVAGNEQFF
TGTGCCAGCCGCCGGGTAGCGGGCAATGAGCAGTTCTTC
>NA|TRBD1|TRBJ1-2|TRBV7-2
CASSLDWTGEPNYGYTF
TGTGCCAGCAGCTTAGATTGGACAGGGGAACCTAACTATGGCTACACCTTC